The rows below give T cell receptor beta chains drawn from one sample of a study of T cells after posttransplantation cyclophosphamide. Measured with immunoSEQ multiplex PCR; TCRdb has only the in-frame clones, and not every one. The specimen has roughly 35,000 clones, none found just once. Sequencing input: PBMCs. All receptors come from a woman aged 50 to 60 in good health and a related stem cell transplant donor. CDR3s leave out the opening cysteine and the closing phenylalanine or tryptophan. The order of the fields is clone size, J gene, V gene, D gene, CDR3 protein. The D gene is left open where the match is weak. Clone size is stated in some rows and not others, as once, few, many or a class when expanded.

many TRBJ1-4 TRBV19 . ASLTRAGETNEKLF
many TRBJ2-3 TRBV5-1 TRBD1 ASSLAGQGTDTQY
. TRBJ1-2 TRBV5-1 . ASSLALIQAGDTGYT
many TRBJ2-7 TRBV10-3 . AISDSGIPYEQY
. TRBJ1-2 TRBV25-1 . ASSPYPGNPANYGYT
many TRBJ1-1 TRBV7-3 TRBD1 ASSLNGQGNTEAF
. TRBJ2-7 TRBV27 TRBD2 ASSLSGLAAPYEQY
many TRBJ2-1 TRBV10-1 . ASKGDYNEQF
few TRBJ2-1 TRBV11-2 TRBD1 ASSNTGVRVHEQF
. TRBJ2-3 TRBV6-1 TRBD2 ASSVLAGGPEGTDTQY
many TRBJ2-7 TRBV19 . ASSIGGLTEQY
many TRBJ2-7 TRBV28 TRBD1 AILQGASYEQY
many TRBJ2-1 TRBV9 TRBD2 ASSALLAGGNEQF
many TRBJ1-5 TRBV19 . ASTEQVQSSNQPQH
many TRBJ2-7 TRBV6-5 TRBD1 ASSYGQGIAYEQY
many TRBJ1-4 TRBV7-9 . ASSSPGVGEKLF
many TRBJ2-7 TRBV5-1 TRBD1 ASSLNAVGQGPYEQY
many TRBJ1-1 TRBV24-1 TRBD1 ATSDSLTGGVAF
many TRBJ2-1 TRBV5-4 . ASSLDPAGSYNEQF
many TRBJ2-7 TRBV7-6 TRBD1 ASSFGYRGPYEQY
. TRBJ2-3 TRBV27 TRBD2 ASRDTGLAGGTDTQY
. TRBJ1-2 TRBV19 . ASSHRQDGYT
. TRBJ1-5 TRBV28 TRBD1 ASTHRDRGWDQPQH
many TRBJ2-7 TRBV19 . AVETASYEQY
many TRBJ1-1 TRBV27 TRBD1 ASSMTTGGDTEAF
many TRBJ1-2 TRBV5-6 . ASSLADRKNGYT
many TRBJ1-1 TRBV30 . AWSKFRARLNTEAF
many TRBJ2-7 TRBV28 . ASKTPGDTYEQY
. TRBJ2-7 TRBV15 . ATSLRRGQSYEQY